Shown below are 27 T cell receptor beta chains from a single sample sequenced in a study of T cell responses to AZD1222 COVID-19 vaccine. Clones were read by immunoSEQ multiplex PCR, and TCRdb kept only the in-frame ones, dropping some. The sample holds roughly 120,000 clones, 70% to 90% seen once. Sequences were derived from peripheral blood, sampled on day 0 of MenACWY control vaccination. The receptors here all came from an adult in good health.

The chain joins TRBV19 to TRBJ1-1; D unclear. CDR3 length: 13 amino acids. Germline CDR1 and CDR2: LNHDA and SQIVND (reference sequence). V was trimmed by 5 bases and J by 0 bases, leaving 7 bases between them. The CDR3 protein is CASSFRVNTEAFF. The CDR3 bases are TGTGCCAGTAGTTTCCGGGTGAACACTGAAGCTTTCTTT.

The chain uses TRBV28 and TRBJ2-7; D is unclear. Per germline, CDR1 MDHEN and CDR2 SYDVKM. V lost 1 base and J 3 bases, leaving 4 bases between the germline ends. This CDR3 has 12 residues. The CDR3 is CASSLFDYEQYF. The CDR3 DNA reads TGTGCCAGCAGTTTATTCGACTACGAGCAGTACTTC.

This sequence joins TRBV18 and TRBJ1-6; no firm D call. This CDR3 has 14 amino acids. The V gene lost 2 bases and the J gene lost 7 bases, with 9 bases spanning the gap. Germline loops: CDR1 KGHSH, CDR2 LQKENI. CDR3 sequence (DNA): TGTGCCAGCTCACCAATGGGGTCAAATTCACCCCTCCACTTT. Its translation is CASSPMGSNSPLHF.

This clone was recorded a few times. The rearrangement uses TRBV28 and TRBJ2-7; tentatively, D is TRBD1 (6 bases). Trimming took 4 bases from V and 6 from J, leaving 10 bases between them. The CDR3 consists of 12 residues. Germline V gene lookup returns CDR1 MDHEN and CDR2 SYDVKM. CDR3 nucleotide sequence: TGTGCCAGCAGTTCAGGGGTGGGCGAGCAGTACTTC. The encoded protein is CASSSGVGEQYF.

The chain joins TRBV5-1 to TRBJ1-1; no firm D call. Germline CDR1 SGHRS, CDR2 YFSETQ. The CDR3 is 16 amino acids. Between the trimmed V and J ends, which lost 0 bases and 5 bases, there was a span of 17 bases. The CDR3 here is CASSLGADGWGTEAFF. The CDR3 nucleotides are TGCGCCAGCAGCTTGGGGGCGGATGGGTGGGGAACTGAAGCTTTCTTT.

This chain connects TRBV2 to TRBJ2-1; TRBD2 might be the D (7 bases). Germline CDR1 is SNHLY and CDR2 is FYNNEI. With 1 base removed from V and 7 bases from J, the gap between germline ends came to 14 bases. CDR3 length equals 15 residues. The chain's CDR3 is CASSEGGGAWNEQFF. The CDR3 DNA follows: TGTGCCAGCAGTGAAGGAGGGGGGGCCTGGAATGAGCAGTTCTTC.

V usage is TRBV10-3 and J usage is TRBJ1-2, with D perhaps matching TRBD1 (6 bases). The V gene's germline CDR1 is ENHRY and CDR2 SYGVKD. The CDR3 covers 13 residues. V was trimmed by 0 bases and J by 8 bases, leaving 10 bases between them. The CDR3 DNA is TGTGCCATCAGTGAGTCTACAGGGATGGGCTACACCTTC. This encodes CAISESTGMGYTF.

This chain uses TRBV19 with TRBJ1-5; D is perhaps TRBD1 (5 bases). Germline V gene sequence: CDR1 LNHDA, CDR2 SQIVND (reference sequence). Trimming stripped 10 bases from V and 2 bases from J, with 27 bases between. The length of the CDR3 is 18 residues. The CDR3 DNA is TGTGCCACCCAAATTAGGGTCGGCGGACAAAGCGGCAATCAGCCCCAGCATTTT. This gives the protein CATQIRVGGQSGNQPQHF. The entire variable domain, with the rest obtained from reference TRBV19 and TRBJ1-5, is as follows: DGGITQSPKYLFRKEGQNVTLSCEQNLNHDAMYWYRQDPGQGLRLIYYSQIVNDFQKGDIAEGYSVSREKKESFPLTVTSAQKNPTAFYLCATQIRVGGQSGNQPQHFGDGTRLSIL.

This clone appeared a single time. The rearrangement joins TRBV9 to TRBJ1-3, with D unclear. CDR3 length equals 16 residues. Germline-derived CDR1 and CDR2 are SGDLS and YYNGEE. Trimming shortened V by 4 bases and J by 0 bases, and 14 bases separated the two germline ends. CDR3 DNA: TGTGCCAGCAGCCTTCACCACTCGGGCTCTGGAAACACCATATATTTT. This sequence encodes CASSLHHSGSGNTIYF.

The chain carries TRBV6-6 and TRBJ1-4, with D tentatively TRBD1 (5 bases). The CDR3 has 16 residues. Trimming shortened V by 0 bases and J by 8 bases, and 16 bases separated the two germline ends. Germline assignment: CDR1 MNHNY and CDR2 SVGAGI (reference sequence). The CDR3 spells CASSYSVQGGGEKLFF. CDR3 coding DNA: TGTGCCAGCAGTTACTCTGTCCAGGGAGGCGGAGAAAAACTGTTTTTT.

The V gene is TRBV7-2, the J gene TRBJ1-3, with unresolved D. The V end was cut by 2 bases, the J end by 2 bases, with 13 bases between. CDR3 size: 16 residues. CDR1 and CDR2 (germline): SGHTA, FQGNSA. The DNA for the CDR3 is TGTGCCAGCAGCTTAATAGGAGTAGGGCCTGGAAACACCATATATTTT. Translated: CASSLIGVGPGNTIYF.

J is TRBJ2-3 and V is TRBV28; tentatively, D is TRBD1 (6 bases). Trimming took off 0 bases at V and 4 bases at J, with 17 bases between the two ends. The CDR3 has 17 residues. Germline V CDR1 and CDR2: MDHEN, SYDVKM. In DNA, the CDR3 is TGTGCCAGCAGTTTATGGGCTGGCTCAGGGGATCCAGATACGCAGTATTTT. The encoded protein is CASSLWAGSGDPDTQYF.

The chain joins TRBV6-5 to TRBJ2-4; D not resolved. This CDR3 is built from 14 residues. V gave up 6 bases and J gave up 3 bases, with 12 bases separating them. Germline CDR1 and CDR2: MNHEY and SVGAGI. CDR3: CASSRPVGKNIQYF. DNA for the CDR3: TGTGCCAGCAGCAGACCCGTGGGCAAAAACATTCAGTACTTC.

The rearrangement uses TRBV6-5 and TRBJ2-7; no clear D gene. Germline V gene sequence: CDR1 MNHEY, CDR2 SVGAGI. The CDR3 extends over 13 amino acids. V was cut by 6 bases and J by 6 bases, with 15 bases left in between. CDR3: CASSARLGAEQYF. The CDR3 region has the DNA TGTGCCAGCAGCGCTAGATTAGGAGCCGAGCAGTACTTC.

This CDR3 reads CASNLSGGKETQYF. In DNA, the CDR3 is TGTGCCAGCAACCTTAGCGGGGGGAAAGAGACCCAGTACTTC. The chain couples TRBV28 to TRBJ2-5; 10 nucleotides agree with TRBD2. The CDR3 length is 14 residues. CDR1 and CDR2 (germline): MDHEN, SYDVKM. V dropped 7 bases and J dropped 3; count of bases not matched to a gene: 5.

The V call is TRBV2, the J call TRBJ2-1; D is unclear. V was pared by 7 bases and J by 14 bases, with 21 bases between. The V gene's germline CDR1 is SNHLY and CDR2 FYNNEI. The CDR3 consists of 13 residues. The DNA of the CDR3 is TGTGCCAGCACCCTCGAAACCCATTCCGCAGAGTTCTTC. Translated: CASTLETHSAEFF.

This clone was observed once. The V gene is TRBV7-9, the J gene TRBJ2-1; 10 bases are a match to TRBD2. J was trimmed by 5 bases and V by 5 bases; bases with no gene match: 9. Germline V gene data show CDR1 as SEHNR and CDR2 as FQNEAQ (reference sequence). This CDR3 is 16 amino acids long. DNA for the CDR3: TGTGCCAGCAGCCCCCAACTAGCGGGGATTGACAATGAGCAGTTCTTC. Translating it yields CASSPQLAGIDNEQFF.

The V call is TRBV20-1, the J call TRBJ1-1, with 7 positions matching TRBD1. Germline V lookup: CDR1 DFQATT, CDR2 SNEGSKA (reference sequence). The CDR3 runs to 14 residues. The ends lost 3 bases at V and 1 base at J; junction bases unmatched: 5. CDR3 bases: TGCAGTGCTAGTTTCGGGACAGCGAACACTGAAGCTTTCTTT. This sequence encodes CSASFGTANTEAFF.

The chain combines TRBV12-2 with TRBJ2-7; the DNA was not compared with TRBD2, the D call given in the table. TRBV12-2 is a recognized pseudogene. The CDR3 is made up of 19 amino acids. CDR3 coding DNA: TGTGCAAGTCGCTTAGCATGGGGTAGCGGGGGGGAAGATTCATACGAGCAGTACTTC. Translation gives CASRLAWGSGGEDSYEQYF.

The genes are TRBV24-1 and TRBJ2-2; no clear D gene. The CDR3 totals 16 residues. Trimming removed 7 bases at V and 0 bases at J, with 14 bases between. The germline V gene encodes CDR1 KGHDR and CDR2 SFDVKD. As DNA, the CDR3 is TGTGCCACCAGCGTCGAAAGCAAAGCGAACACCGGGGAGCTGTTTTTT. Its translation is CATSVESKANTGELFF.

This chain links TRBV18 with TRBJ2-1; D uncertain. There are 12 residues in the CDR3. Trimming took off 2 bases at V and 8 bases at J, with 7 bases between the two ends. The germline V gene has CDR1 KGHSH and CDR2 LQKENI. The CDR3 sequence: CASSPVSDEQFF. In nucleotides, the CDR3 is TGTGCCAGCTCACCAGTAAGTGATGAGCAGTTCTTC.

The chain couples TRBV7-2 to TRBJ1-6; 10 bases align to TRBD1. This CDR3 comprises 16 residues. After removal of 5 bases from V and 8 bases from J, the junction contained 9 bases not matched to a gene. Germline V gene data show CDR1 as SGHTA and CDR2 as FQGNSA. The DNA of the CDR3 is TGTGCCAGCAGCCAGATCGACAGGGGGCTCGATTCACCCCTCCACTTT. Translating it yields CASSQIDRGLDSPLHF.

The rearrangement uses TRBV30 and TRBJ1-2; unclear D gene. Germline CDR1 is GTSNPN and CDR2 is SVGIG (reference sequence). The CDR3 spans 15 residues. The germline V and J ends were trimmed by 2 bases and 2 bases, with 15 bases remaining between them. The CDR3 coding sequence is TGTGCCTGGAGTCTCCTCGGGGTTGGGAACTATGGCTACACCTTC. This sequence encodes CAWSLLGVGNYGYTF.

The chain is built from TRBV24-1 and TRBJ1-1, with TRBD1 matching over 7 bases. The CDR3 sequence is 15 residues long. CDR1 KGHDR and CDR2 SFDVKD come from the germline V gene. Germline trimming cut 3 bases from V and 3 bases from J; bases unmatched to any gene: 6. CDR3 coding DNA: TGTGCCACCAGTGATAGCAGGGGGGGTGACACTGAAGCTTTCTTT. As protein: CATSDSRGGDTEAFF.

V and J are TRBV5-1 and TRBJ1-2; a possible D gene is TRBD1 (5 bases). The germline gives CDR1 SGHRS, CDR2 YFSETQ. The CDR3 sequence is 13 residues long. Trimming removed 4 bases at V and 4 bases at J, with 11 bases between. In nucleotides, the CDR3 is TGCGCCAGCAGCCGAACAGGAGGCTATGGCTACACCTTC. Amino acids: CASSRTGGYGYTF.

The V and J genes are TRBV19 and TRBJ1-2; 7 positions match TRBD1. This CDR3 is built from 14 residues. Germline V CDR1 and CDR2: LNHDA, SQIVND (reference sequence). The V and J ends lost 7 bases and 7 bases, in that order; junction bases with no gene match: 12. CDR3 bases: TGTGCCAGTAACATGCCGGGACAGAGACGTGGCTACACCTTC. Its translation is CASNMPGQRRGYTF.

This chain uses TRBV19 with TRBJ2-1; 13 bases match TRBD2. CDR3 length equals 17 residues. Germline CDR1 LNHDA, CDR2 SQIVND (reference sequence). V shed 5 bases, J shed 7 bases, and the junction held 11 bases outside the gene matches. CDR3: CASSSRLTSGGGNEQFF. The CDR3 DNA sequence: TGTGCCAGTAGTTCGCGTCTAACTAGCGGGGGGGGTAATGAGCAGTTCTTC.